This T cell receptor beta chain comes out of a study of tumor-infiltrating lymphocytes in oesophageal squamous cell carcinoma. The CDR3 has 16 amino acids. From germline, CDR1 is KGHSH and CDR2 LQKENI. TCRdb used MiXCR to reprocess the PCR reads, holding one entry per CDR3 protein. The table has 10,000 to 14,000 distinct CDR3 sequences, approximately 60% seen once; the top ten hold approximately 25%. The chain combines TRBV18 with TRBJ2-1; TRBD2 aligns across 16 bases. The end of the DNA aligns better with TRBJ2-7, so the J call may be wrong. The source is a male donor with esophageal squamous cell carcinoma. Sequencing was performed on esophageal tumor tissue. CDR3 protein: CASSPRGLAGGKEQYF. CDR3 in DNA: TGTGCCAGCTCACCAAGGGGACTAGCGGGAGGGAAAGAGCAGTACTTC.